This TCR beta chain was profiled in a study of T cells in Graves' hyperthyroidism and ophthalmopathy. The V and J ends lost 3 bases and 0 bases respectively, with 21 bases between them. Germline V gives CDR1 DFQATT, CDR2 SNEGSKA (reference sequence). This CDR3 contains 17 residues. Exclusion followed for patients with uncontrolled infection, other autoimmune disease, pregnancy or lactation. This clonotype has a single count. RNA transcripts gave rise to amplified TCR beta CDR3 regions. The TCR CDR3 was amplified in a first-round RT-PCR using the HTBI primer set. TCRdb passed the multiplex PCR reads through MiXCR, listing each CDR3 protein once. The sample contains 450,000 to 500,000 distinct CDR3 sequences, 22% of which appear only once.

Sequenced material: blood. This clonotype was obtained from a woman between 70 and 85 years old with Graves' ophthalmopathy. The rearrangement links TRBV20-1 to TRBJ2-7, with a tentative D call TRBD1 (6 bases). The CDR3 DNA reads TGCAGTGCTAGCCAGGCTGCTGGACAGTTTTTCTCCTACGAGCAGTACTTC. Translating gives CSASQAAGQFFSYEQYF.